These 19 T cell receptor beta chains were sequenced from one sample in a study of early T cells in non-severe SARS-CoV-2 infection. TCRdb fed the 5' RACE reads into MiXCR, producing one record per CDR3 protein. This sample has 79,000 or so distinct CDR3 sequences, with about 13% found just once. The sample was whole blood. The receptors were sampled from an adult who was a healthcare worker with PCR-confirmed SARS-CoV-2 infection or an uninfected control (not recorded which).

V and J are TRBV29-1 and TRBJ2-3; D is perhaps TRBD2 (6 bases). V lost 5 bases and J lost 0, with 12 bases in between. Germline lookup yields CDR1 SQVTM and CDR2 ANQGSEA. The CDR3 contains 14 residues. Written as DNA, the CDR3 is TGCAGCGTTACCAGCGGGTCCAGCACAGATACGCAGTATTTT. Translating it yields CSVTSGSSTDTQYF.

This clonotype was observed many times. The chain couples TRBV6-2 or TRBV6-3 to TRBJ1-5; D is undetermined. V was pared by 5 bases and J by 1 base, with 12 bases between. This CDR3 spans 15 amino acids. Germline assignment: CDR1 MNHEY and CDR2 SVGEGT. The CDR3 DNA sequence: TGTGCCAGCAGTCGATCTTCGGGAAGCAATCAGCCCCAGCATTTT. This translates into CASSRSSGSNQPQHF.

The sample holds a few counts of this clonotype. In DNA form, the CDR3 reads TGCGCCAGCAGCTTACCCGACAGGGAGAACACTGAAGCTTTCTTT. It translates to CASSLPDRENTEAFF. The chain has TRBV5-1 and TRBJ1-1, with TRBD1 matching 7 bases. Germline V lookup: CDR1 SGHRS, CDR2 YFSETQ. The length of the CDR3 is 15 residues. V was pared by 2 bases and J by 1 base, with 5 bases of the junction left unmatched.

This clonotype was picked up a small number of times. V and J are TRBV11-2 and TRBJ2-3; D gene unclear. V was clipped by 5 bases and J by 2 bases, with 5 bases between them. The CDR3 spans 12 residues. Germline-derived CDR1 and CDR2 are SGHAT and FQNNGV. The chain's CDR3 is CASSALTDTQYF. For the CDR3, the DNA is TGTGCCAGCAGCGCCCTCACAGATACGCAGTATTTT.

This clonotype was seen a few times. The rearrangement links TRBV20-1 to TRBJ1-2; D unresolved. The germline V and J ends were trimmed by 6 bases and 7 bases, with 12 bases remaining between them. The germline CDR1 and CDR2 sequences are DFQATT and SNEGSKA (reference sequence). The CDR3 extends over 11 amino acids. Written as DNA, the CDR3 is TGCAGTGCCCCCTTTAGGGCTGGCTACACCTTC. It is translated as CSAPFRAGYTF.

This clonotype has at least ten counts. The gene calls are TRBV27 and TRBJ2-7; perhaps TRBD2 as D (6 bases). The germline V gene has CDR1 MNHEY and CDR2 SMNVEV (reference sequence). CDR3 length: 16 amino acids. V was pared by 1 base and J by 4 bases, with 17 bases between. The CDR3 spells CASSLLAAAKGYEQYF. The CDR3 DNA sequence: TGTGCCAGCAGTTTATTAGCGGCAGCCAAGGGTTACGAGCAGTACTTC.

This clonotype was seen a few times. V is TRBV29-1 and J is TRBJ1-1; maybe TRBD1 (6 bases). This CDR3 has 12 residues. The germline gives CDR1 SQVTM, CDR2 ANQGSEA. V dropped 4 bases and J dropped 5 bases, with 11 bases sitting between them. CDR3 bases: TGCAGCGTTGGACAGGCCCGTACTGAAGCTTTCTTT. Protein product: CSVGQARTEAFF.

This clonotype was detected many times. The V call is TRBV27, the J call TRBJ2-7; 10 bases match TRBD1. Germline V gene data show CDR1 as MNHEY and CDR2 as SMNVEV (reference sequence). V shed 6 bases and J 0 bases; nucleotides not matched to a gene: 5. This CDR3 contains 15 residues. The CDR3 sequence: CASRTRDRGSYEQYF. CDR3 in DNA: TGTGCCAGCAGGACCCGGGACAGGGGCTCCTACGAGCAGTACTTC.

In its sample, this clonotype was seen many times. The genes are TRBV24-1 and TRBJ2-3; 10 bases are shared with TRBD2. V shed 4 bases, J shed 1 base, and the junction held 1 base outside the gene matches. Germline CDR1 and CDR2: KGHDR and SFDVKD. This CDR3 region has 15 residues. In DNA, the CDR3 is TGTGCCACCAGTGAGCTAGCGGGAGGCACAGATACGCAGTATTTT. Translation gives CATSELAGGTDTQYF.

V gene TRBV2 combines with J gene TRBJ1-1; D gene unclear. The V gene lost 6 bases and the J gene lost 1 base, with 9 bases spanning the gap. Germline values: CDR1 SNHLY, CDR2 FYNNEI. This CDR3 has 13 residues. For the CDR3, the DNA is TGTGCCAGCAGACGTACCTGGAACACTGAAGCTTTCTTT. Translated: CASRRTWNTEAFF.

This clonotype was seen a handful of times. The chain recombines TRBV24-1 with TRBJ2-7; D ambiguous. In germline, CDR1 is KGHDR, CDR2 SFDVKD. The CDR3 is 13 residues long. The V end lost 4 bases, the J end lost 2 bases, and 8 bases lay between the germline ends. The CDR3: CATSDETTYEQYF. The DNA for the CDR3 is TGTGCCACCAGTGACGAAACTACCTACGAGCAGTACTTC.

The chain combines TRBV20-1 with TRBJ2-7, with 9 positions matching TRBD2. The germline V gene encodes CDR1 DFQATT and CDR2 SNEGSKA (reference sequence). With V trimmed by 2 bases and J by 1 base, 3 bases remained unmatched. The CDR3 is 14 amino acids. The CDR3 region has the DNA TGCAGTGCTAGAATAGCGGGAGCTTCCTACGAGCAGTACTTC. Translating gives CSARIAGASYEQYF.

In this sample, this clonotype turned up many times. The chain has TRBV28 and TRBJ1-5, with D hard to call. CDR3 length: 15 residues. Looked up from germline, CDR1 is MDHEN and CDR2 is SYDVKM. Deletions cut 2 bases from V and 4 bases from J, with 12 bases between. The CDR3 is CASSLGVVQNQPQHF. DNA for the CDR3: TGTGCCAGCAGTTTAGGAGTGGTACAGAATCAGCCCCAGCATTTT.

At least ten counts were recorded for this clonotype. This chain links TRBV3-1 with TRBJ2-1, with TRBD2 as a possible D gene (6 bases). The length of the CDR3 is 15 residues. Germline loops: CDR1 LGHDT, CDR2 YNNKEL (reference sequence). V was trimmed by 2 bases and J by 6 bases, leaving 14 bases between them. The chain's CDR3 is CASSQPGLGPNEQFF. As DNA, the CDR3 is TGTGCCAGCAGCCAACCGGGACTCGGACCCAATGAGCAGTTCTTC.

This clonotype was counted only a few times. DNA of the CDR3: TGTGCCAGCAGCAAGTCACCCATGGCCGGGGAGCTGTTTTTT. This sequence encodes CASSKSPMAGELFF. This chain connects TRBV7-2 to TRBJ2-2; no firm D call. This CDR3 is built from 14 residues. CDR1 and CDR2 from the germline V gene are SGHTA and FQGNSA. The V end was cut by 5 bases, the J end by 6 bases, with 13 bases between.

This clonotype appeared many times. The chain recombines TRBV28 with TRBJ2-6; 7 bases agree with TRBD1. CDR1 MDHEN and CDR2 SYDVKM come from the germline V gene. This CDR3 has 15 amino acids. The ends lost 6 bases at V and 4 bases at J; junction bases unmatched: 6. CDR3 sequence: CASRRQGDGANVLTF. Here the CDR3 DNA reads TGTGCCAGCAGGCGACAGGGCGACGGGGCCAACGTCCTGACTTTC.

This clonotype was seen repeatedly, ten times or more. V and J are TRBV27 and TRBJ1-6, with unresolved D. Germline-derived CDR1 and CDR2 are MNHEY and SMNVEV (reference sequence). The CDR3 loop spans 17 amino acids. The V gene lost 3 bases and the J gene lost 2 bases, with 14 bases spanning the gap. CDR3 DNA: TGTGCCAGCAGTTTTAGGCTTCACCGTGCCTATAATTCACCCCTCCACTTT. This translates into CASSFRLHRAYNSPLHF.

The table lists this clonotype with a few counts. CDR3 sequence: CASKRPNTEAFF. The CDR3 DNA sequence: TGTGCCAGCAAACGGCCGAACACTGAAGCTTTCTTT. V and J are TRBV2 and TRBJ1-1, with D unresolved. The CDR3 length is 12 residues. The V gene lost 7 bases and the J gene lost 1 base, with 7 bases spanning the gap. Germline CDR1 reads SNHLY; CDR2 reads FYNNEI.

There are many counts of this clonotype. The chain couples TRBV18 to TRBJ1-2, with unresolved D. The CDR3 is made up of 15 amino acids. Germline lookup yields CDR1 KGHSH and CDR2 LQKENI. V lost 3 bases, J lost 5 bases, and 16 bases lay in between. The CDR3 loop is CASSPFTDKGYGYTF. As DNA, the CDR3 is TGTGCCAGCTCACCTTTCACGGATAAGGGTTATGGCTACACCTTC.